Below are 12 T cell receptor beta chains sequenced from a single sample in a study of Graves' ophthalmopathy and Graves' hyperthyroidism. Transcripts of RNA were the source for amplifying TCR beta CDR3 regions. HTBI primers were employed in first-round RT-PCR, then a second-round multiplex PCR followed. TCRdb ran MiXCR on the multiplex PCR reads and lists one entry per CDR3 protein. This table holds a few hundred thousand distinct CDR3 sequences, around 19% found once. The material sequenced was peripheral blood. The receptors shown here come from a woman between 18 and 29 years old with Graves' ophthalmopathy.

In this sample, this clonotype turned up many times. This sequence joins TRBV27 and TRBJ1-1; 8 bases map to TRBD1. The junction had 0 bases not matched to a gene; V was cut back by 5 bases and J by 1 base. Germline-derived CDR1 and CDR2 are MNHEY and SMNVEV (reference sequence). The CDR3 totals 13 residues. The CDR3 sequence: CASSQGANTEAFF. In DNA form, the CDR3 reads TGTGCCAGCAGTCAGGGGGCGAACACTGAAGCTTTCTTT.

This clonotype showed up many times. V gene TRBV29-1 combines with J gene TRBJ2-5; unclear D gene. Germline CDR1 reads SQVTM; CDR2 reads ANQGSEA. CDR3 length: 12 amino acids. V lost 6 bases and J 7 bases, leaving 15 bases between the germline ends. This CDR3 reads CSVLEAVGTQYF. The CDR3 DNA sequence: TGCAGCGTCCTAGAGGCTGTGGGGACCCAGTACTTC. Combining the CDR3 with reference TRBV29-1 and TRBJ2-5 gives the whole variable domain SAVISQKPSRDICQRGTSLTIQCQVDSQVTMMFWYRQQPGQSLTLIATANQGSEATYESGFVIDKFPISRPNLTFSTLTVSNMSPEDSSIYLCSVLEAVGTQYFGPGTRLLVL.

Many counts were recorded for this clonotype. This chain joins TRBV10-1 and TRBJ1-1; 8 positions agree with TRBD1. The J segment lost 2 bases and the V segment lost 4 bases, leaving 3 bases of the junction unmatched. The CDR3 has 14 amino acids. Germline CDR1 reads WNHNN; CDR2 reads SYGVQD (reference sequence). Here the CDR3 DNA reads TGCGCCAGCAGTGCCGGGACAGGAAACACTGAAGCTTTCTTT. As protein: CASSAGTGNTEAFF.

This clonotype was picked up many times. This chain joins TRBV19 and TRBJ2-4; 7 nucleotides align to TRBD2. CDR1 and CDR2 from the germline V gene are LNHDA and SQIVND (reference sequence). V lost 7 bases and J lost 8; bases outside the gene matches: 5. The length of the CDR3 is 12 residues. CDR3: CASKGGRDIQYF. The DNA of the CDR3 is TGTGCCAGTAAGGGCGGGAGAGACATTCAGTACTTC.

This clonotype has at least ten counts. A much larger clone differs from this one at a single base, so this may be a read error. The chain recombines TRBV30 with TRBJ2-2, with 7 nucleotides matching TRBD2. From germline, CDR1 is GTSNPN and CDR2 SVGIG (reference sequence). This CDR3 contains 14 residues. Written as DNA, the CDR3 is TGTGCCTGGAAGGGCGGGAGTGGGACCGGGGAGCTGTCTTTT. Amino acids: CAWKGGSGTGELSF.

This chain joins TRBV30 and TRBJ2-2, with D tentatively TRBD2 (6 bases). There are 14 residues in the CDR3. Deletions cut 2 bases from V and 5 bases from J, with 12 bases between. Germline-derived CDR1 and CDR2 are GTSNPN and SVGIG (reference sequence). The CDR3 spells CAWSTLTRTGELFF. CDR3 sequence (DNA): TGTGCCTGGAGTACCCTGACTAGGACCGGGGAGCTGTTTTTT.

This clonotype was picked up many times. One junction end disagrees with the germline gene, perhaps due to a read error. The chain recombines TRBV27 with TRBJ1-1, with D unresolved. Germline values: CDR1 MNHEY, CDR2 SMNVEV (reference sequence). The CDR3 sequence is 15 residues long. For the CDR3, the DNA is TGTGCCAGCAGTTTAGCTAGACGGATGAACACTGTAGCTTTCTTT. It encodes CASSLARRMNTVAFF.

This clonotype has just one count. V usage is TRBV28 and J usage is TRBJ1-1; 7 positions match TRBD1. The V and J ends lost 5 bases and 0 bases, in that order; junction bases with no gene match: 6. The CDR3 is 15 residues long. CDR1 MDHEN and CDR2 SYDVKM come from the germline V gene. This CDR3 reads CASSQQGTMNTEAFF. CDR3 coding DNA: TGTGCCAGCAGTCAACAGGGGACGATGAACACTGAAGCTTTCTTT.

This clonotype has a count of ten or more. CDR3 bases: TGTGCCAGCAGCTTCCTCCCGAACACTGAAGCTTTCTTT. It is translated as CASSFLPNTEAFF. The genes are TRBV7-3 and TRBJ1-1, with D uncertain. The CDR3 covers 13 residues. The V and J ends lost 3 bases and 1 base respectively, with 6 bases between them. CDR1 and CDR2 (germline): SGHTA, FQGTGA.

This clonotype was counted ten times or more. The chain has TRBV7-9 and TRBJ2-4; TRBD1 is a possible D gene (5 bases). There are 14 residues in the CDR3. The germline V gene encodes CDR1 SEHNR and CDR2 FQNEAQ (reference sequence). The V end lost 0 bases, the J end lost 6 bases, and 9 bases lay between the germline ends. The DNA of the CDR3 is TGTGCCAGCAGCTTAGCGCAGGGTGTAAACATTCAGTACTTC. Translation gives CASSLAQGVNIQYF.

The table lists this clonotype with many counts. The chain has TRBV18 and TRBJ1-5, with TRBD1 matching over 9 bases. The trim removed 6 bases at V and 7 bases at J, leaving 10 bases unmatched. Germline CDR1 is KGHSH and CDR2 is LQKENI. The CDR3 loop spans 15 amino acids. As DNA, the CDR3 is TGTGCCAGCTCTCTCGACAGGGGGATGGAACAGCCCCAGCATTTT. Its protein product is CASSLDRGMEQPQHF.

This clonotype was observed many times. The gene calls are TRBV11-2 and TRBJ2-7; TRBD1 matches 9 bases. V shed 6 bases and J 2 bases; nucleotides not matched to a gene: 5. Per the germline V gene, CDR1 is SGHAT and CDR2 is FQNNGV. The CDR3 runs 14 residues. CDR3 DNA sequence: TGTGCCAGCAGTTACGGGACAGGGACCTACGAGCAGTACTTC. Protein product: CASSYGTGTYEQYF.